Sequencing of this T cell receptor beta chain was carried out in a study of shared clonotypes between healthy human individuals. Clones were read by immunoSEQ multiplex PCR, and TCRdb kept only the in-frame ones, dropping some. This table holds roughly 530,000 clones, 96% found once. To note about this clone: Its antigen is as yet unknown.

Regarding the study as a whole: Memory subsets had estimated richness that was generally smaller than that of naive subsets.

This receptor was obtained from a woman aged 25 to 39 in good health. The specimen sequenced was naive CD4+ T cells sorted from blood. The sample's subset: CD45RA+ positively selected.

CDR3 sequence (DNA): TGTGCCAGCAGCCCAACGGGAGTGTACGAGCAGTACTTC. Encoded protein: CASSPTGVYEQYF. The rearrangement joins TRBV11-3 to TRBJ2-5; a possible D gene is TRBD2 (6 bases). The J call is in doubt because the DNA end fits TRBJ2-7 better. The germline V gene has CDR1 SGHNT and CDR2 YENEEA. This CDR3 is built from 13 residues.